These T cell receptor beta chains were read from a single sample in a study of blood T cells in healthy people across ages. TCRdb reprocessed the 5' RACE reads via MiXCR and lists one record per CDR3 protein. The sample includes hundreds of thousands of distinct CDR3 sequences, roughly 30% seen only once; the top ten take approximately 14%. Sequencing was carried out using blood. Every receptor here comes from a woman older than 75 in good health. Each CDR3 is given with its conserved first and last residue. D genes are given only for firm matches. Expanded clones are given a class, and other clones once, few, many or no size at all.

size: many
J: TRBJ2-1
V: TRBV20-1
D: TRBD2
CDR3: CSARPAGGTYNEQFF
DNA: TGCAGTGCTAGACCAGCGGGGGGGACCTACAATGAGCAGTTCTTC

size: NA
J: TRBJ1-4
V: TRBV5-4
D: TRBD1
CDR3: CASSIGGGGEKLFF
DNA: TGTGCCAGCAGCATAGGGGGCGGTGGTGAAAAACTGTTTTTT

size: many
J: TRBJ2-7
V: TRBV25-1
D: NA
CDR3: CASSRYYEQYF
DNA: TGTGCCAGCAGTAGGTACTACGAGCAGTACTTC

size: few
J: TRBJ1-2
V: TRBV6-5
D: NA
CDR3: CASSLTGRRTGYTF
DNA: TGTGCCAGCAGTTTGACCGGGCGACGTACTGGCTACACCTTC

size: many
J: TRBJ2-7
V: TRBV5-5
D: TRBD1
CDR3: CASSLEAGGVTVEQYF
DNA: TGTGCCAGCAGCTTGGAGGCAGGGGGCGTCACGGTCGAGCAGTACTTC

size: many
J: TRBJ2-5
V: TRBV7-8
D: NA
CDR3: CASSAGLGGQETQYF
DNA: TGTGCCAGCAGCGCGGGACTTGGGGGGCAAGAGACCCAGTACTTC

size: many
J: TRBJ2-7
V: TRBV20-1
D: NA
CDR3: CSARETITGQYF
DNA: TGCAGTGCTAGAGAGACAATTACAGGGCAGTACTTC

size: many
J: TRBJ2-4
V: TRBV7-9
D: NA
CDR3: CASTSNSGIQYF
DNA: TGTGCCAGCACCTCAAACTCGGGCATTCAGTACTTC

size: NA
J: TRBJ1-1
V: TRBV20-1
D: NA
CDR3: CSAREGTLSTEAFF
DNA: TGCAGTGCTAGAGAAGGGACATTGAGCACTGAAGCTTTCTTT

size: many
J: TRBJ2-3
V: TRBV24-1
D: NA
CDR3: CATSGSRGDPGADTQYF
DNA: TGTGCCACCAGTGGCTCCCGAGGGGACCCAGGCGCAGATACGCAGTATTTT

size: NA
J: TRBJ1-6
V: TRBV25-1
D: NA
CDR3: CASSEYLNSPLHF
DNA: TGTGCCAGCAGTGAATACTTGAATTCACCCCTCCACTTT

size: NA
J: TRBJ1-5
V: TRBV20-1
D: NA
CDR3: CSARGRNSNQPQHF
DNA: TGCAGTGCTAGAGGCAGAAATAGCAATCAGCCCCAGCATTTT

size: few
J: TRBJ1-5
V: TRBV20-1
D: TRBD1
CDR3: CSASPGTGGDGSNQPQHF
DNA: TGCAGTGCCAGCCCAGGGACAGGGGGGGATGGTAGCAATCAGCCCCAGCATTTT

size: many
J: TRBJ1-1
V: TRBV5-1
D: NA
CDR3: CASSLYTGSTEAFF
DNA: TGCGCCAGCAGCTTGTATACAGGGAGCACTGAAGCTTTCTTT

size: NA
J: TRBJ1-2
V: TRBV30
D: TRBD1
CDR3: CAWTARGVGYGYTF
DNA: TGTGCCTGGACCGCCAGGGGGGTGGGGTATGGCTACACCTTC

size: NA
J: TRBJ1-5
V: TRBV28
D: TRBD1
CDR3: CASSVSGTGRELNNQPQHF
DNA: TGTGCCAGCAGTGTCTCCGGGACAGGGAGGGAGTTGAACAATCAGCCCCAGCATTTT

size: many
J: TRBJ2-7
V: TRBV6-5
D: TRBD1
CDR3: CASSYGQGGYEQYF
DNA: TGTGCCAGCAGTTACGGACAGGGCGGCTACGAGCAGTACTTC

size: NA
J: TRBJ1-2
V: TRBV13
D: NA
CDR3: CASSLQAGDYDYTF
DNA: TGTGCCAGCAGCTTACAGGCAGGGGACTATGACTACACCTTC

size: many
J: TRBJ2-7
V: TRBV6-5
D: NA
CDR3: CASRSLTGSQAYF
DNA: TGTGCCAGCAGATCACTAACAGGTTCCCAGGCGTACTTC

size: many
J: TRBJ2-7
V: TRBV28
D: NA
CDR3: CASSTQTTGRYEQYF
DNA: TGTGCCAGCAGTACCCAAACCACAGGGAGATACGAGCAGTACTTC

size: NA
J: TRBJ2-5
V: TRBV10-2
D: TRBD2
CDR3: CASSVLRAAGVGETQYF
DNA: TGCGCCAGCAGCGTCCTTAGGGCGGCGGGGGTAGGTGAGACCCAGTACTTC

size: NA
J: TRBJ1-2
V: TRBV6-1
D: NA
CDR3: CASSEAPFRRLYGYTF
DNA: TGTGCCAGCAGTGAAGCACCATTCCGGCGCCTCTATGGCTACACCTTC

size: few
J: TRBJ1-3
V: TRBV5-5
D: TRBD1
CDR3: CASSLRQGIGSGNTIYF
DNA: TGTGCCAGCAGCTTACGACAGGGGATAGGATCGGGAAACACCATATATTTT

size: many
J: TRBJ1-6
V: TRBV9
D: NA
CDR3: CASSYRDRRSPLHF
DNA: TGTGCCAGCAGCTATAGGGACCGACGTTCACCCCTCCACTTT

size: many
J: TRBJ2-7
V: TRBV20-1
D: TRBD1
CDR3: CSASRPTGGSTYEQYF
DNA: TGCAGTGCTAGTCGTCCAACAGGGGGCTCTACCTACGAGCAGTACTTC

size: NA
J: TRBJ1-5
V: TRBV6-1
D: NA
CDR3: CASSPRRRSNQPQHF
DNA: TGTGCCAGCAGTCCCAGGCGGAGAAGCAATCAGCCCCAGCATTTT

size: many
J: TRBJ2-5
V: TRBV7-3
D: TRBD1
CDR3: CASSPRGLWQETQYF
DNA: TGTGCCAGCAGCCCCAGGGGGCTTTGGCAAGAGACCCAGTACTTC

size: few
J: TRBJ2-7
V: TRBV7-9
D: TRBD2
CDR3: CASSWGLAGGEQYF
DNA: TGTGCCAGCAGCTGGGGGCTAGCGGGGGGCGAGCAGTACTTC

size: few
J: TRBJ2-3
V: TRBV9
D: NA
CDR3: CASTYGGATDTQYF
DNA: TGTGCCAGCACCTATGGGGGGGCGACAGATACGCAGTATTTT

size: NA
J: TRBJ1-6
V: TRBV30
D: TRBD1
CDR3: CAWSVSTGVRNSPLHF
DNA: TGTGCCTGGAGTGTCTCTACAGGGGTCAGAAATTCACCCCTCCACTTT

size: many
J: TRBJ1-1
V: TRBV5-6
D: NA
CDR3: CASSLPNTEAFF
DNA: TGTGCCAGCAGCTTGCCGAACACTGAAGCTTTCTTT